The entry below describes one T cell receptor beta chain. Original data processing: Estimation of nucleated cell counts relied on the amplification of reference gene primers. Generated by immunoSEQ multiplex PCR, the TCRdb table keeps only in-frame clones and is missing some. V, J and clone size were drawn from that table, and D and trimming were deduced from the DNA. The table lists about 73,000 clones, over 65% of them singletons, with around 4.3% in the top ten. J lost 4 bases, V lost 0 bases, and 3 bases had no gene match. CDR3 length: 14 amino acids. CDR1 and CDR2 from the germline V gene are SGHRS and YFSETQ. This record comes from a study of blood T cell repertoires in COVID-19. Turning to the study itself: Whether acute or convalescent, the COVID-19 samples came from the United States, Italy and Spain. PBMCs, B-cell-depleted T cells, or T cells were the source of the cDNA or gDNA that made up the material.

The rearrangement links TRBV5-1 to TRBJ1-1, with 7 positions matching TRBD1. The receptor was isolated from a woman in her sixties with acute or convalescent COVID-19. The source material was peripheral blood. Written as DNA, the CDR3 is TGCGCCAGCAGCTTGGAGGGACAGAGCACTGAAGCTTTCTTT. It yields the protein CASSLEGQSTEAFF.